This TCR beta chain was sequenced in a study of cytomegalovirus exposure and HLA in healthy donors. A word on this clone: Antigen: not known.

PCR used 60 Vbeta primers and 13 Jbeta primers. Repertoires were generated with immunoSEQ multiplex PCR, while TCRdb's copy carries only in-frame clones and drops some. The table lists approximately 90,000 clones, 75% of them singletons. General study points: Confirmation was obtained in vitro that three CMV-associated chains are specific for CMV antigens.

CDR3 length equals 15 residues. Trimming took 4 bases from V and 5 from J; bases not matched to a gene: 8. Germline V gene data show CDR1 as SGHVS and CDR2 as FNYEAQ. The sequenced sample consisted of PBMCs. The receptor was isolated from a man aged 40-50 years in good health and CMV-seronegative. The chain links TRBV7-6 to TRBJ2-5, with 9 bases identical to TRBD2. The CDR3 DNA is TGTGCCAGCAGCTCCACCGGGACTAGCTTCGAGACCCAGTACTTC. Translating it yields CASSSTGTSFETQYF.